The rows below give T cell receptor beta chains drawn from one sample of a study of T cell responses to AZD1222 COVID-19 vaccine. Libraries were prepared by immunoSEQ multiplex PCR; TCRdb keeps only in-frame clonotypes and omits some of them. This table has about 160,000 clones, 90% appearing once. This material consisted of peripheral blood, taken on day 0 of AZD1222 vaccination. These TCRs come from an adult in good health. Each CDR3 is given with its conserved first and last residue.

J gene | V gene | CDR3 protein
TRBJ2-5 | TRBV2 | CASSGNRDETQYF
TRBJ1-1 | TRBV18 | CASSPSGQGGTEAFF
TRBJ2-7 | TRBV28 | CASSQPAGIKAPREQYF
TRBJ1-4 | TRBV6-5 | CASTEGGINEKLFF
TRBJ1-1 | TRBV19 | CASSIPSAEAFF
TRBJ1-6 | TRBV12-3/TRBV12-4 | CASSYWGSPLHF
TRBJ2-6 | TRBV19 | CATRGSSGANVLTF
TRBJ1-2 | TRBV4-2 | CASSQDQGTVYGYTF
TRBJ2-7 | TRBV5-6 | CASSGTGTSYEQYF
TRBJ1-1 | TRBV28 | CASSLFGEIMNTEAFF
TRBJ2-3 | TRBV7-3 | CASSLNNPGRYGDTQYF
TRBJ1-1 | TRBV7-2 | CASSFSGEAFF
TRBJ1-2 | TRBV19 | CASSIGLGTGPSYTF
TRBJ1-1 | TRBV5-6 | CASSWGTALNTEAFF
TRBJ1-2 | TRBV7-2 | CASSSPRDRVGYGYTF
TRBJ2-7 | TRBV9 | CASSVAPSGAYEQYF
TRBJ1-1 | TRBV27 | CASSRKGIASNTEAFF
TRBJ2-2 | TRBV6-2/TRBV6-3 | CASSSRQGASGELFF
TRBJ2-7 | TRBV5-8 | CASSFGQSIYEQYF
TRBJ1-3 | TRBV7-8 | CASSLGAAYTIYF
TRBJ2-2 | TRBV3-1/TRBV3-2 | CASSTWTGVAGELFF
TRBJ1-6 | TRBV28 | CASNLRPLNSYNSPLHF
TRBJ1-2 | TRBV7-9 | CASSSRTELTYGYTF
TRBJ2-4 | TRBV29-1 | CSVVRGGDIQYF
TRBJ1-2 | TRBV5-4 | CAMGRENYGYTF
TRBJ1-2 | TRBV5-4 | CASSFLGTGDGYTF
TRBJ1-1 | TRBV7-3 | CASSLTQNTEAFF
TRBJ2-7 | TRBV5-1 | CASSSRQGPAYEQYF
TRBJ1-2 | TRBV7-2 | CASSLSPGGDYGYTF
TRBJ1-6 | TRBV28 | CASSSGGYNSPLHF
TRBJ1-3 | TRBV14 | CASSPKKGVRGNTIYF
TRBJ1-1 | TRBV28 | CASLGGGLNTEAFF
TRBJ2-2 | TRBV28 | CASRSGQRNTGELFF
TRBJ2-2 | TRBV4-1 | CASSQEAGGLTGELFF
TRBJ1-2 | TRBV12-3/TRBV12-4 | CASSFVGVEGYTF
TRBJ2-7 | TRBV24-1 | CATSDRSGGAEEQYF
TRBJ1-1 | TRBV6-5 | CASHWAGSNTEAFF
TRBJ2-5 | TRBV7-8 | CASTENRETQYF
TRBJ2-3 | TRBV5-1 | CASSFGDRGSPDTQYF
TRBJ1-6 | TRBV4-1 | CASSQFQGGVNSPLHF
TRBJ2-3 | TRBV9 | CASSVDLGPTGTDTQYF
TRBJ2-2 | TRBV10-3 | CAISIQGSTGELFF
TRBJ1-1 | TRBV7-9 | CASSLLGDTEAFF
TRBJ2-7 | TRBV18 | CASSPGGGIYEQYF
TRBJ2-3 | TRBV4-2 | CASSLPRGAVDTQYF
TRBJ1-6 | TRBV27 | CASHPILTYNSPLHF
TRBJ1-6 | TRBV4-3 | CASSQEEQGLNNSPLHF
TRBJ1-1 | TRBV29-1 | CSATSSTGWDTEAFF
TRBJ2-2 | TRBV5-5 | CASSLPNTGELFF
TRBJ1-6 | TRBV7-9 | CASSRNPGANNSPLHF